These T cell receptor beta chains were read from a single sample in a study of beta chain features in type 1 diabetes. Measured with immunoSEQ multiplex PCR; TCRdb has only the in-frame clones, and not every one. The sample has hundreds of thousands of clones; approximately 12% are singletons. The sample taken for sequencing was naive CD4+ T cells from blood. The receptors come from a man younger than 35 in good health. Both conserved end residues are part of each CDR3. The order of the fields is V gene, clone size, J gene, D gene, CDR3 DNA, CDR3 protein. D genes are given only for firm matches. Clone size is shown for a subset of rows, as once, few, many or a class of expanded clone.

V gene: TRBV6-1
clone size: NA
J gene: TRBJ1-1
D gene: NA
CDR3 DNA: TGTGCCAGCAGTGAAGGGCCGGGGATGAACACTGAAGCTTTCTTT
CDR3 protein: CASSEGPGMNTEAFF

V gene: TRBV7-2
clone size: NA
J gene: TRBJ1-1
D gene: TRBD1
CDR3 DNA: TGTGCCAGCAGCTTCGACAGGGTGAACACTGAAGCTTTCTTT
CDR3 protein: CASSFDRVNTEAFF

V gene: TRBV29-1
clone size: NA
J gene: TRBJ2-3
D gene: NA
CDR3 DNA: TGCAGCGTTGAACTCCGACTATACACAGATACGCAGTATTTT
CDR3 protein: CSVELRLYTDTQYF

V gene: TRBV4-3
clone size: few
J gene: TRBJ1-1
D gene: NA
CDR3 DNA: TGCGCCAGCAGCCAAGAACAGAAGAACACTGAAGCTTTCTTT
CDR3 protein: CASSQEQKNTEAFF

V gene: TRBV5-1
clone size: few
J gene: TRBJ2-7
D gene: TRBD1
CDR3 DNA: TGCGCCAGCAGTTACCGGGACAGAGATTACGAGCAGTACTTC
CDR3 protein: CASSYRDRDYEQYF

V gene: TRBV19
clone size: few
J gene: TRBJ1-1
D gene: NA
CDR3 DNA: TGTGCCAGTAGACTACAGGGTGGCACTGAAGCTTTCTTT
CDR3 protein: CASRLQGGTEAFF

V gene: TRBV4-2
clone size: once
J gene: TRBJ2-5
D gene: TRBD1
CDR3 DNA: TGTGCCAGCAGCCAGAAAGGACAGGGCCAAGAGACCCAGTACTTC
CDR3 protein: CASSQKGQGQETQYF

V gene: TRBV10-3
clone size: NA
J gene: TRBJ2-6
D gene: NA
CDR3 DNA: TGTGCCACCCAAGAGAGGGCAGTAACAGTCTCTGGGGCCAACGTCCTGACTTTC
CDR3 protein: CATQERAVTVSGANVLTF

V gene: TRBV27
clone size: NA
J gene: TRBJ2-3
D gene: TRBD2
CDR3 DNA: TGTGCCGTCAGGAAGCGGGAGGAGGGTACGCAGTATTTT
CDR3 protein: CAVRKREEGTQYF

V gene: TRBV30
clone size: few
J gene: TRBJ2-7
D gene: TRBD1
CDR3 DNA: TGTGCCTGGGTACTCGACAGGGGCTACGAGCAGTACTTC
CDR3 protein: CAWVLDRGYEQYF

V gene: TRBV18
clone size: few
J gene: TRBJ2-3
D gene: NA
CDR3 DNA: TGTGCCAGCTCACCATCCCAGAGCACAGATACGCAGTATTTT
CDR3 protein: CASSPSQSTDTQYF

V gene: TRBV2
clone size: NA
J gene: TRBJ1-1
D gene: NA
CDR3 DNA: TGTGCCAGCAGTGACAGTCCGAACACTGAAGCTTTCTTT
CDR3 protein: CASSDSPNTEAFF

V gene: TRBV19
clone size: few
J gene: TRBJ2-7
D gene: NA
CDR3 DNA: TGTGCCAGTTCTGCAGTCTCCTACGAGCAGTACTTC
CDR3 protein: CASSAVSYEQYF

V gene: TRBV29-1
clone size: many
J gene: TRBJ2-7
D gene: NA
CDR3 DNA: TGCAGCGTTCGGAGATCCTACGAGCAGTACTTC
CDR3 protein: CSVRRSYEQYF

V gene: TRBV7-3
clone size: few
J gene: TRBJ1-1
D gene: TRBD1
CDR3 DNA: TGTGCCAGCAGCCGACAGGGGGAGAGCACTGAAGCTTTCTTT
CDR3 protein: CASSRQGESTEAFF

V gene: TRBV2
clone size: few
J gene: TRBJ2-7
D gene: NA
CDR3 DNA: TGTGCCAGCAGACAAGCAGGATCCTACGAGCAGTACTTC
CDR3 protein: CASRQAGSYEQYF

V gene: TRBV7-2
clone size: NA
J gene: TRBJ2-5
D gene: TRBD1
CDR3 DNA: TGTGCCAGCGTTATAAGGACAGGGGCCCAAGAGACCCAGTACTTC
CDR3 protein: CASVIRTGAQETQYF

V gene: TRBV7-3
clone size: NA
J gene: TRBJ1-3
D gene: NA
CDR3 DNA: TGTGCCAGCAGCCTAAACCACGGAGGAGGAAACACCATATATTTT
CDR3 protein: CASSLNHGGGNTIYF

V gene: TRBV11-2
clone size: few
J gene: TRBJ1-2
D gene: NA
CDR3 DNA: TGTGCCAGCAGCTCGCTAAAGGGGCCGCACTATGGCTACACCTTC
CDR3 protein: CASSSLKGPHYGYTF

V gene: TRBV18
clone size: NA
J gene: TRBJ2-1
D gene: NA
CDR3 DNA: TGTGCCAGCTCACCACCTCCACTAGTTCGTGAGCAGTTCTTC
CDR3 protein: CASSPPPLVREQFF

V gene: TRBV5-1
clone size: NA
J gene: TRBJ2-7
D gene: TRBD1
CDR3 DNA: TGCGCCAGCAGCTTGGGCGGACAGGGGGCCACCGAGCAGTACTTC
CDR3 protein: CASSLGGQGATEQYF

V gene: TRBV5-1
clone size: NA
J gene: TRBJ2-5
D gene: TRBD2
CDR3 DNA: TGCGCCAGCAGCTTGTCCATAACTTCGGGACTAGCGGGATTTCGCCAAGAGACCCAGTACTTC
CDR3 protein: CASSLSITSGLAGFRQETQYF

V gene: TRBV7-2
clone size: few
J gene: TRBJ2-5
D gene: NA
CDR3 DNA: TGTGCCAGCAGCCTTATGAGGGAGACCCAGTACTTC
CDR3 protein: CASSLMRETQYF

V gene: TRBV25-1
clone size: NA
J gene: TRBJ1-5
D gene: NA
CDR3 DNA: TGTGCCAGCAGTGAATGGCGGACAGACAATCAGCCCCAGCATTTT
CDR3 protein: CASSEWRTDNQPQHF

V gene: TRBV5-6
clone size: NA
J gene: TRBJ1-1
D gene: TRBD1
CDR3 DNA: TGTGCCAGCAGCTTCGGGACAGCCTATGAAGCTTTCTTT
CDR3 protein: CASSFGTAYEAFF

V gene: TRBV6-1
clone size: few
J gene: TRBJ2-1
D gene: TRBD2
CDR3 DNA: TGTGCCAGCTCCACCAAGGGGACTAGCCACAATGAGCAGTTCTTC
CDR3 protein: CASSTKGTSHNEQFF

V gene: TRBV15
clone size: few
J gene: TRBJ2-2
D gene: TRBD2
CDR3 DNA: TGTGCCACCAGCAGAGGGACTAGCGGGAGGCACACCGGGGAGCTGTTTTTT
CDR3 protein: CATSRGTSGRHTGELFF